The 25 T cell receptor beta chains presented below share a single source sample, sequenced in a study of blood T cell repertoires in COVID-19. The assay was immunoSEQ multiplex PCR, and TCRdb's table has in-frame clones only and misses some. Of roughly 150,000 clones detected, about 85% appear once; the ten largest clones hold less than 6.5%. The sequenced sample consisted of peripheral blood. Every receptor here comes from a woman aged 50 to 60 with COVID-19, enrolled during active disease.

V gene TRBV12-3 or TRBV12-4 combines with J gene TRBJ2-1; no clear D gene. The CDR3 sequence is 11 residues long. V lost 3 bases, J lost 9 bases, and 6 bases lay in between. The CDR3 loop is CASSLRSEQFF. In nucleotides, the CDR3 is TGTGCCAGCAGTTTGCGGAGTGAGCAGTTCTTC.

The rearrangement joins TRBV5-4 to TRBJ1-2, with D perhaps matching TRBD1 (6 bases). This CDR3 is built from 13 residues. Per germline, CDR1 SGHNT and CDR2 YYREEE (reference sequence). The germline V and J ends were trimmed by 9 bases and 0 bases, with 12 bases remaining between them. CDR3 DNA sequence: TGTGCCACCAAGGGGGTGGCTAACTATGGCTACACCTTC. Its protein is CATKGVANYGYTF.

Only one count was recorded for this clone. This chain connects TRBV5-1 to TRBJ1-5; D is undetermined. Trimming shortened V by 4 bases and J by 7 bases, and 12 bases separated the two germline ends. There are 13 residues in the CDR3. The germline gives CDR1 SGHRS, CDR2 YFSETQ. The chain's CDR3 is CASSREGQQPQHF. CDR3 bases: TGCGCCAGCAGCAGGGAGGGCCAACAGCCCCAGCATTTT.

This chain joins TRBV19 and TRBJ2-7, with 7 positions matching TRBD1. The CDR3 sequence is 14 residues long. Germline CDR1 is LNHDA and CDR2 is SQIVND (reference sequence). Unmatched junction bases numbered 8, after V lost 6 bases and J lost 3 bases. CDR3: CASRSTGNFYEQYF. The CDR3 nucleotides read TGTGCCAGTAGATCGACAGGGAATTTCTACGAGCAGTACTTC.

This clone has a handful of counts. The gene calls are TRBV5-1 and TRBJ2-4; D perhaps matches TRBD2 (5 bases). The CDR3 sequence is 15 residues long. V shed 1 base and J shed 3 bases, with 11 bases lying between them. Per the germline V gene, CDR1 is SGHRS and CDR2 is YFSETQ. The CDR3 is CASSLHGEGKNIQYF. Written as DNA, the CDR3 is TGCGCCAGCAGCTTGCACGGAGAGGGCAAAAACATTCAGTACTTC.

V is TRBV6-5 and J is TRBJ2-1; 10 bases line up with TRBD2. There are 13 residues in the CDR3. V shed 8 bases, J shed 7 bases, and the junction held 5 bases outside the gene matches. CDR1 is MNHEY, CDR2 SVGAGI, per germline. The CDR3 DNA sequence: TGTGCCAGCGTTGCTAGCGGGGGTAATGAGCAGTTCTTC. Its translation: CASVASGGNEQFF.

The chain is built from TRBV30 and TRBJ2-7, with 8 positions matching TRBD1. The CDR3 has 14 amino acids. Germline V gene lookup returns CDR1 GTSNPN and CDR2 SVGIG (reference sequence). The junction had 9 bases not matched to a gene; V was cut back by 4 bases and J by 4 bases. The chain's CDR3 is CAWTRTGGPYEQYF. In DNA, the CDR3 is TGTGCCTGGACCCGTACAGGGGGTCCTTACGAGCAGTACTTC.

The chain is built from TRBV27 and TRBJ2-1; tentatively, D is TRBD2 (5 bases). With 6 bases removed from V and 6 bases from J, the gap between germline ends came to 12 bases. The CDR3 contains 13 residues. Germline CDR1 and CDR2: MNHEY and SMNVEV (reference sequence). CDR3 region: CASSKDWSNEQFF. CDR3 in DNA: TGTGCCAGCAGCAAGGACTGGTCCAATGAGCAGTTCTTC.

The rearrangement joins TRBV4-2 to TRBJ2-2, with D uncertain. Deletions cut 2 bases from V and 2 bases from J, with 15 bases between. This CDR3 has 17 residues. Germline-derived CDR1 and CDR2 are LGHNA and YNFKEQ. CDR3 amino acids: CASSQSDWQENTGELFF. The CDR3 DNA is TGTGCCAGCAGCCAATCCGATTGGCAGGAAAACACCGGGGAGCTGTTTTTT.

This chain links TRBV2 with TRBJ2-7, with 12 bases aligning to TRBD1. This CDR3 spans 17 amino acids. The germline V gene has CDR1 SNHLY and CDR2 FYNNEI. J gave up 4 bases and V 4 bases, and 11 bases lay outside the gene matches. CDR3 DNA: TGTGCCAGCAGTGCAGGAATACCGGGACAGGGGGCGTACGAGCAGTACTTC. Translated, it gives CASSAGIPGQGAYEQYF.

The CDR3 here is CASRRGEGETDTQYF. The CDR3 nucleotides are TGTGCCAGCAGGCGGGGGGAGGGTGAGACAGATACGCAGTATTTT. This rearrangement joins TRBV7-9 to TRBJ2-3, with 8 bases lining up with TRBD2. The V gene end was trimmed by 6 bases and the J gene end by 3 bases; junction bases not matched to a gene: 8. From germline, CDR1 is SEHNR and CDR2 FQNEAQ (reference sequence). CDR3 length: 15 residues. The entire variable domain, with the rest obtained from reference TRBV7-9 and TRBJ2-3, is as follows: DTGVSQNPRHKITKRGQNVTFRCDPISEHNRLYWYRQTLGQGPEFLTYFQNEAQLEKSRLLSDRFSAERPKGSFSTLEIQRTEQGDSAMYLCASRRGEGETDTQYFGPGTRLTVL.

The V and J genes are TRBV7-2 and TRBJ1-2; weak D call: TRBD1 (6 bases). V was trimmed by 4 bases and J by 1 base, leaving 10 bases between them. The germline V gene encodes CDR1 SGHTA and CDR2 FQGNSA. The CDR3 contains 14 residues. The CDR3 sequence is CASSWRTDNYGYTF. CDR3 DNA sequence: TGTGCCAGCAGCTGGAGGACAGATAACTATGGCTACACCTTC.

The CDR3 region has the DNA TGTGCCAGCAGCGTAGCAGGGGGGGGAAACACCATATATTTT. Translating gives CASSVAGGGNTIYF. This chain links TRBV9 with TRBJ1-3; TRBD1 agrees at 7 bases. With 0 bases clipped from V and 4 bases from J, the junction kept 1 base outside the gene matches. Germline CDR1 SGDLS, CDR2 YYNGEE. CDR3 length: 14 residues.

The genes are TRBV2 and TRBJ2-3; 10 positions match TRBD1. Germline loops: CDR1 SNHLY, CDR2 FYNNEI. J lost 1 base, V lost 6 bases, and 4 bases had no gene match. The CDR3 totals 15 residues. The CDR3 reads CASRMGTGGTDTQYF. The CDR3 DNA is TGTGCCAGCAGGATGGGGACAGGGGGCACAGATACGCAGTATTTT. Full variable domain (outside the CDR3, taken from reference TRBV2 and TRBJ2-3): EPEVTQTPSHQVTQMGQEVILRCVPISNHLYFYWYRQILGQKVEFLVSFYNNEISEKSEIFDDQFSVERPDGSNFTLKIRSTKLEDSAMYFCASRMGTGGTDTQYFGPGTRLTVL.

V usage is TRBV28 and J usage is TRBJ2-5, with 10 bases aligning to TRBD1. The CDR3 runs to 15 residues. V shed 1 base and J 4 bases; nucleotides not matched to a gene: 3. Germline CDR1 reads MDHEN; CDR2 reads SYDVKM. DNA of the CDR3: TGTGCCAGCAGTTTATTTGGGACAGGGGTAGAGACCCAGTACTTC. This sequence encodes CASSLFGTGVETQYF. Using reference TRBV28 and TRBJ2-5 for the parts outside the CDR3, the full variable domain is DVKVTQSSRYLVKRTGEKVFLECVQDMDHENMFWYRQDPGLGLRLIYFSYDVKMKEKGDIPEGYSVSREKKERFSLILESASTNQTSMYLCASSLFGTGVETQYFGPGTRLLVL.

The rearrangement joins TRBV10-3 to TRBJ2-5; 8 bases line up with TRBD2. From germline, CDR1 is ENHRY and CDR2 SYGVKD. V lost 2 bases and J lost 2; bases outside the gene matches: 1. This CDR3 region has 14 residues. This chain's CDR3 is CAISEGTRQETQYF. In DNA, the CDR3 is TGTGCCATCAGTGAGGGGACTAGGCAAGAGACCCAGTACTTC.

The V call is TRBV7-2, the J call TRBJ2-1; 7 nucleotides match TRBD2. The CDR3 length is 12 residues. Per germline, CDR1 SGHTA and CDR2 FQGNSA. V lost 5 bases to trimming and J lost 9 bases; unmatched junction nucleotides: 4. The CDR3 loop reads CASSPGRSEQFF. The CDR3 DNA is TGTGCCAGCAGCCCCGGGAGGAGTGAGCAGTTCTTC.

The V gene is TRBV7-9, the J gene TRBJ1-2; D remains unclear. CDR1 and CDR2 (germline): SEHNR, FQNEAQ (reference sequence). With 1 base removed from V and 8 bases from J, the gap between germline ends came to 11 bases. This CDR3 is 13 amino acids long. CDR3 coding DNA: TGTGCCAGCAGCTTAGAGCGGGCCGAGGGCTACACCTTC. Encoded protein: CASSLERAEGYTF.

The CDR3 is CASSEGQVLSTDTQYF. CDR3 DNA: TGTGCCAGCAGTGAAGGACAGGTCCTTAGCACAGATACGCAGTATTTT. The rearrangement links TRBV25-1 to TRBJ2-3; 7 bases match TRBD1. The CDR3 is 16 amino acids. With V trimmed by 2 bases and J by 0 bases, 5 bases remained unmatched. Germline V gene data show CDR1 as MGHDK and CDR2 as SYGVNS.

This chain joins TRBV19 and TRBJ2-7; 8 nucleotides line up with TRBD2. Losses at the gene ends were 3 bases for V and 2 bases for J; bases not matched to a gene: 3. The CDR3 is 14 amino acids. The V gene's germline CDR1 is LNHDA and CDR2 SQIVND (reference sequence). The CDR3: CASSMRRGAYEQYF. The CDR3 nucleotides read TGTGCCAGTAGTATGCGGCGGGGGGCCTACGAGCAGTACTTC.

This chain connects TRBV6-2 or TRBV6-3 to TRBJ2-2; 13 positions agree with TRBD2. The V gene's germline CDR1 is MNHEY and CDR2 SVGEGT. The junction had 2 bases not matched to a gene; V was cut back by 0 bases and J by 1 base. There are 18 residues in the CDR3. This CDR3 reads CASSYSRLAGGNTGELFF. In DNA, the CDR3 is TGTGCCAGCAGTTACTCGAGACTAGCGGGGGGGAACACCGGGGAGCTGTTTTTT.

The chain recombines TRBV28 with TRBJ1-2; no firm D call. Deletions cut 1 base from V and 8 bases from J, with 11 bases between. Germline-derived CDR1 and CDR2 are MDHEN and SYDVKM. This CDR3 is 13 amino acids long. This CDR3 is CASSLYWSEGYTF. For the CDR3, the DNA is TGTGCCAGCAGTTTATATTGGTCCGAGGGCTACACCTTC.

The CDR3 reads CASSVGGGASNEQFF. CDR3 nucleotides: TGTGCCAGCAGCGTAGGCGGGGGGGCCAGCAATGAGCAGTTCTTC. The chain couples TRBV9 to TRBJ2-1, with 9 positions matching TRBD2. Germline CDR1 is SGDLS and CDR2 is YYNGEE. The CDR3 spans 15 residues. The V segment lost 0 bases and the J segment 6 bases; nucleotides outside the gene matches: 4.

This clone was seen a handful of times. V gene TRBV7-6 combines with J gene TRBJ1-5; the D gene is possibly TRBD1 (6 bases). The CDR3 has 14 residues. With 11 bases removed from V and 0 bases from J, the gap between germline ends came to 14 bases. Germline CDR1 and CDR2: SGHVS and FNYEAQ. The CDR3 DNA is TGTGCCGAAGGACAGAATTATAGCAATCAGCCCCAGCATTTT. This encodes CAEGQNYSNQPQHF.

This chain joins TRBV30 and TRBJ2-7; no definite D call. V was shortened by 0 bases and J by 6 bases, with 9 bases between the two germline ends. The CDR3 is made up of 12 amino acids. From germline, CDR1 is GTSNPN and CDR2 SVGIG (reference sequence). Here the CDR3 DNA reads TGTGCCTGGAGTGTAACCCAGGTCGAGCAGTACTTC. This encodes CAWSVTQVEQYF.